These 21 T cell receptor beta chains came from one sample sequenced in a study of T-cell memory formation after mild COVID-19. TCRdb independently ran MiXCR on the 5' RACE reads; one entry per CDR3 protein. The sample lists roughly 480,000 distinct CDR3 sequences; more than 20% were seen once. The sample was PBMCs or a T cell subset sorted from them (not recorded which). The receptors here all came from an adult woman who had mild COVID-19 (a few samples of this study predate the infection). Cell type and time point are not known.

This clonotype was observed a handful of times. The V call is TRBV7-2, the J call TRBJ2-5; possible D gene TRBD2, 6 bases. This CDR3 spans 17 amino acids. Germline V gives CDR1 SGHTA, CDR2 FQGNSA. V was shortened by 3 bases and J by 2 bases, with 19 bases between the two germline ends. The CDR3 nucleotides are TGTGCCAGCAGCTTGTTTATGGAGGGATGGGGACAAGAGACCCAGTACTTC. This translates into CASSLFMEGWGQETQYF.

This chain joins TRBV19 and TRBJ2-7; TRBD1 matches at 9 bases. Per the germline V gene, CDR1 is LNHDA and CDR2 is SQIVND (reference sequence). Trimming removed 8 bases from V and 6 bases from J; junction bases left unmatched: 14. This CDR3 is built from 15 residues. CDR3 loop: CASSPLGTGLSEQYF. CDR3 DNA sequence: TGTGCCAGTTCCCCCCTGGGGACAGGGCTTTCCGAGCAGTACTTC.

The chain combines TRBV6-1 with TRBJ2-2; a weak D match, TRBD2 (5 bases). The CDR3 runs 17 residues. V was cut by 2 bases and J by 7 bases, with 20 bases left in between. CDR1 and CDR2 from the germline V gene are MNHNS and SASEGT. Written as DNA, the CDR3 is TGTGCCAGCAGTGAAACGGAGGCTCTGATTCGGGGCGGGGAGCTGTTTTTT. Translated: CASSETEALIRGGELFF.

This rearrangement joins TRBV30 to TRBJ2-7, with D tentatively TRBD2 (5 bases). CDR1 and CDR2 (germline): GTSNPN, SVGIG (reference sequence). The V and J ends lost 3 bases and 2 bases respectively, with 14 bases between them. The CDR3 contains 14 residues. This chain's CDR3 is CAWRPRRKPYEQYF. The CDR3, as DNA: TGTGCCTGGAGGCCCCGGAGGAAGCCCTACGAGCAGTACTTC.

This clonotype was counted only a few times. DNA for the CDR3: TGTGCCAGCAGCTCGAGGGACAGGTCCTTGACGGAGCTGTTTTTT. Its protein is CASSSRDRSLTELFF. The V call is TRBV7-9, the J call TRBJ2-2, with TRBD1 matching over 8 bases. This CDR3 comprises 15 residues. Germline CDR1 reads SEHNR; CDR2 reads FQNEAQ (reference sequence). Trimming cost V 4 bases and J 10 bases; bases outside gene matches: 11.

The rearrangement links TRBV7-2 to TRBJ2-3, with 13 bases fitting TRBD2. Trimming at V came to 6 bases and at J to 2 bases, leaving 8 bases not matched to a gene. CDR1 is SGHTA and CDR2 is FQGNSA in the germline V gene. The CDR3 is made up of 17 amino acids. CDR3 nucleotide sequence: TGTGCCAGCAGTCGTCTGGGACTAGCGGGGCCCACAGATACGCAGTATTTT. Protein: CASSRLGLAGPTDTQYF.

This chain uses TRBV18 with TRBJ2-5, with 7 bases identical to TRBD1. J gave up 1 base and V 3 bases, and 8 bases lay outside the gene matches. This CDR3 region has 16 residues. Germline V gene sequence: CDR1 KGHSH, CDR2 LQKENI. Here the CDR3 reads CASSPRQGPVQETQYF. CDR3 sequence (DNA): TGTGCCAGCTCACCCCGACAGGGCCCTGTCCAAGAGACCCAGTACTTC. The complete variable domain, with remaining parts taken from reference TRBV18 and TRBJ2-5, reads NAGVMQNPRHLVRRRGQEARLRCSPMKGHSHVYWYRQLPEEGLKFMVYLQKENIIDESGMPKERFSAEFPKEGPSILRIQQVVRGDSAAYFCASSPRQGPVQETQYFGPGTRLLVL.

The rearrangement joins TRBV7-9 to TRBJ2-1; D unresolved. V was cut by 3 bases and J by 9 bases, with 12 bases left in between. The CDR3 length is 13 residues. CDR1 SEHNR and CDR2 FQNEAQ come from the germline V gene (reference sequence). This CDR3 is CASSLGLVGEQFF. For the CDR3, the DNA is TGTGCCAGCAGCTTGGGGTTGGTCGGTGAGCAGTTCTTC. The full variable domain, completed using reference TRBV7-9 and TRBJ2-1, is DTGVSQNPRHKITKRGQNVTFRCDPISEHNRLYWYRQTLGQGPEFLTYFQNEAQLEKSRLLSDRFSAERPKGSFSTLEIQRTEQGDSAMYLCASSLGLVGEQFFGPGTRLTVL.

This clonotype appeared a few times. The chain is built from TRBV2 and TRBJ2-3; 8 bases align to TRBD1. Germline values: CDR1 SNHLY, CDR2 FYNNEI. J lost 6 bases, V lost 6 bases, and 8 bases had no gene match. The CDR3 is 14 residues long. Written as DNA, the CDR3 is TGTGCCAGCAGCCGGACAGGGAAGAGGGATACGCAGTATTTT. Amino acid sequence: CASSRTGKRDTQYF.

The V call is TRBV24-1, the J call TRBJ1-1; D is unresolved. The CDR3 loop spans 13 amino acids. Germline V gene sequence: CDR1 KGHDR, CDR2 SFDVKD. Trimming pared 2 bases from V and 4 bases from J, leaving 7 bases between. The CDR3 DNA is TGTGCCACCAGTGATTCACAGAGCACTGAAGCTTTCTTT. It codes for CATSDSQSTEAFF.

The J gene is TRBJ2-3, the V gene TRBV7-9; 8 bases line up with TRBD2. This CDR3 has 16 residues. Trimming removed 5 bases from V and 0 bases from J; junction bases left unmatched: 7. The V gene's germline CDR1 is SEHNR and CDR2 FQNEAQ (reference sequence). CDR3 nucleotides: TGTGCCAGCAGCGCGGGGGGACTCATGAGCACAGATACGCAGTATTTT. It codes for CASSAGGLMSTDTQYF. The full variable domain, in which reference TRBV7-9 and TRBJ2-3 provide the parts outside the CDR3, is DTGVSQNPRHKITKRGQNVTFRCDPISEHNRLYWYRQTLGQGPEFLTYFQNEAQLEKSRLLSDRFSAERPKGSFSTLEIQRTEQGDSAMYLCASSAGGLMSTDTQYFGPGTRLTVL.

The V gene is TRBV20-1, the J gene TRBJ2-3; possible D gene TRBD2, 6 bases. The CDR3 has 15 amino acids. Per germline, CDR1 DFQATT and CDR2 SNEGSKA (reference sequence). V lost 3 bases and J lost 0, with 13 bases in between. CDR3 nucleotide sequence: TGCAGTGCTAGTGTGTGGGAGGCTAGCACAGATACGCAGTATTTT. The encoded protein is CSASVWEASTDTQYF.

The chain is built from TRBV7-9 and TRBJ2-7, with a tentative D call TRBD1 (5 bases). The CDR3 covers 15 residues. Per the germline V gene, CDR1 is SEHNR and CDR2 is FQNEAQ (reference sequence). V gave up 4 bases and J gave up 2 bases, with 15 bases separating them. CDR3 sequence (DNA): TGTGCCAGCAGCTCGCCATCAGGGCTCACCTACGAGCAGTACTTC. Amino acid sequence: CASSSPSGLTYEQYF.

This clonotype was counted only a few times. The chain joins TRBV15 to TRBJ2-1; 7 bases map to TRBD2. The CDR3 loop spans 18 amino acids. V lost 6 bases and J lost 0; bases outside the gene matches: 14. Germline values: CDR1 LNHNV, CDR2 YYDKDF (reference sequence). The CDR3 here is CATSRIAGQLSSYNEQFF. DNA of the CDR3: TGTGCCACCAGTCGGATAGCGGGCCAACTCAGCTCCTACAATGAGCAGTTCTTC.

This clonotype was recorded a few times. The chain joins TRBV20-1 to TRBJ1-1; maybe TRBD1 (6 bases). V lost 2 bases to trimming and J lost 0 bases, with 16 bases between them. The V gene's germline CDR1 is DFQATT and CDR2 SNEGSKA (reference sequence). The length of the CDR3 is 16 residues. The CDR3 nucleotides read TGCAGTGCTAGAAGTGGGGCCGGGACACTGAACACTGAAGCTTTCTTT. It is translated as CSARSGAGTLNTEAFF.

This clonotype was seen only a few times. V is TRBV7-3 and J is TRBJ2-1; weak D call: TRBD2 (6 bases). The CDR3 extends over 13 amino acids. V shed 4 bases and J shed 6 bases, with 10 bases lying between them. The germline CDR1 and CDR2 sequences are SGHTA and FQGTGA. The CDR3 spells CASSWRLGNEQFF. CDR3 DNA: TGTGCCAGCAGCTGGCGACTAGGCAATGAGCAGTTCTTC.

This clonotype was detected a few times. The chain uses TRBV6-2 or TRBV6-3 and TRBJ2-7; TRBD2 aligns across 13 bases. This CDR3 region has 19 residues. Germline loops: CDR1 MNHEY, CDR2 SVGEGT. The V gene end was trimmed by 6 bases and the J gene end by 3 bases; junction bases not matched to a gene: 17. CDR3 protein: CASRNLGTSGTPVVYEQYF. The CDR3, as DNA: TGTGCCAGCAGGAACTTAGGGACTAGCGGGACGCCCGTCGTCTACGAGCAGTACTTC.

The chain couples TRBV11-3 to TRBJ2-1; D tentatively reads TRBD1 or TRBD2 (5 bases each). Germline V lookup: CDR1 SGHNT, CDR2 YENEEA. The length of the CDR3 is 16 residues. V lost 5 bases and J lost 2, with 16 bases in between. CDR3 residues: CASSRSWDLPYNEQFF. The CDR3 region has the DNA TGTGCCAGCAGCCGTTCGTGGGACCTCCCCTACAATGAGCAGTTCTTC.

The chain combines TRBV7-2 with TRBJ2-3; no clear D gene. This CDR3 has 15 residues. The germline CDR1 and CDR2 sequences are SGHTA and FQGNSA. The germline V and J ends were trimmed by 3 bases and 0 bases, with 10 bases remaining between them. CDR3 nucleotides: TGTGCCAGCAGCTTCGGACCGACAAGCACAGATACGCAGTATTTT. This codes for CASSFGPTSTDTQYF.

The chain recombines TRBV4-1 with TRBJ2-7, with D hard to call. Between the trimmed V and J ends, which lost 4 bases and 5 bases, there was a span of 12 bases. The CDR3 covers 13 residues. In germline, CDR1 is MGHRA, CDR2 YSYEKL. CDR3 nucleotide sequence: TGCGCCAGCAGCCCCTTTATTTCCGACGAGCAGTACTTC. Protein: CASSPFISDEQYF.

The chain couples TRBV9 to TRBJ2-3; TRBD2 matches 10 bases. The CDR3 is made up of 17 amino acids. From germline, CDR1 is SGDLS and CDR2 YYNGEE. V was clipped by 1 base and J by 1 base; unmatched bases: 6. In nucleotides, the CDR3 is TGTGCCAGCAGCGTAAATACCCTAGCGGGGGGCACAGATACGCAGTATTTT. Amino acid sequence: CASSVNTLAGGTDTQYF.